Listed below are T cell receptor beta chains from one sample, sequenced in a study of blood T cell repertoires in COVID-19. Using immunoSEQ multiplex PCR, the repertoire was profiled, and TCRdb retains in-frame clones only, with some absent. The sample has some 340,000 clones, around 87% seen once. The sample comprised PBMCs or T cells enriched from blood (not recorded which). Source of these receptors: a woman aged 25-40 years who had recovered from COVID-19. CDR3s include the opening cysteine and the closing phenylalanine or tryptophan. The D gene is left open where the match is weak. Clone size is stated in some rows and not others, as once, few, many or a class when expanded.

>TRBJ2-1|NA|TRBV6-5|15|NA
CASSSGQSSYNEQFF
TGTGCCAGCAGTTCTGGACAGAGCTCCTACAATGAGCAGTTCTTC
>TRBJ2-2|NA|TRBV2|17|TRBD2
CASSGVGRRLGTGELFF
TGTGCCAGCAGTGGGGTCGGGAGGAGACTCGGCACCGGGGAGCTGTTTTTT
>TRBJ2-7|NA|TRBV18|13|TRBD2
CASRSGDTYEQYF
TGTGCCAGCCGTAGCGGGGATACCTACGAGCAGTACTTC
>TRBJ2-1|NA|TRBV7-9|16|TRBD2
CASSRVRLAVSEEQFF
TGTGCCAGCAGCCGAGTCCGACTAGCCGTATCAGAGGAGCAGTTCTTC
>TRBJ1-1|NA|TRBV25-1|15|NA
CASSDLLEVGPSAFF
TGTGCCAGCAGTGACCTTTTAGAGGTGGGTCCCAGCGCTTTCTTT
>TRBJ1-1|NA|TRBV7-9|16|TRBD1
CASSLTRGQLNTEAFF
TGTGCCAGCAGCTTAACGAGGGGACAGTTGAACACTGAAGCTTTCTTT
>TRBJ1-1|NA|TRBV27|13|NA
CASSLAGGTEAFF
TGTGCCAGCAGTTTGGCGGGAGGCACTGAAGCTTTCTTT
>TRBJ2-7|NA|TRBV25-1|14|TRBD1
CASSEWDSFYEQYF
TGTGCCAGCAGTGAATGGGACAGCTTCTACGAGCAGTACTTC
>TRBJ1-4|once|TRBV12-3/TRBV12-4|13|NA
CASKGSTNEKLFF
TGTGCCAGCAAGGGGTCAACTAATGAAAAACTGTTTTTT
>TRBJ1-4|NA|TRBV13|13|NA
CASSLERSEKLFF
TGTGCCAGCAGCTTAGAGCGGAGTGAAAAACTGTTTTTT
>TRBJ2-5|NA|TRBV7-8|15|TRBD2
CASSRGLAGVETQYF
TGTGCCAGCAGCCGAGGACTAGCGGGGGTGGAGACCCAGTACTTC
>TRBJ1-1|NA|TRBV28|14|NA
CASSLHPGGTEAFF
TGTGCCAGCAGTCTCCATCCGGGGGGCACTGAAGCTTTCTTT
>TRBJ1-1|NA|TRBV28|16|TRBD1
CASSPVTGTGDNEAFF
TGTGCCAGCAGCCCAGTAACTGGGACAGGCGACAATGAAGCTTTCTTT
>TRBJ1-2|NA|TRBV7-8|16|TRBD1
CASSLLRITGGTGYTF
TGTGCCAGCAGCCTCCTAAGAATCACAGGGGGCACCGGCTACACCTTC
>TRBJ2-2|once|TRBV5-1|18|TRBD2
CASSLSIAGGLNTGELFF
TGCGCCAGCAGCTTGTCGATAGCGGGGGGGCTGAACACCGGGGAGCTGTTTTTT
>TRBJ2-3|NA|TRBV29-1|12|TRBD2
CTGTSGTDTQYF
TGCACCGGCACTAGCGGGACAGATACGCAGTATTTT
>TRBJ1-5|few|TRBV6-5|15|NA
CASSLRHDSNQPQHF
TGTGCCAGCAGCCTAAGACACGATAGCAATCAGCCCCAGCATTTT
>TRBJ1-1|few|TRBV29-1|12|TRBD1
CSVGGQSTEAFF
TGCAGCGTGGGGGGACAGTCCACTGAAGCTTTCTTT
>TRBJ2-1|once|TRBV11-2|13|TRBD2
CASRSLAVDEQFF
TGTGCCAGCAGGTCCCTAGCGGTGGATGAGCAGTTCTTC
>TRBJ1-1|NA|TRBV18|15|NA
CASSPQTGANTEAFF
TGTGCCAGCTCACCTCAGACAGGAGCGAACACTGAAGCTTTCTTT
>TRBJ2-5|NA|TRBV24-1|14|NA
CATRGPWWWETQYF
TGTGCCACCAGGGGGCCGTGGTGGTGGGAGACCCAGTACTTC
>TRBJ2-5|NA|TRBV3-1/TRBV3-2|16|TRBD2
CASSPRLAGYGETQYF
TGTGCCAGCAGCCCCAGACTAGCGGGGTATGGGGAGACCCAGTACTTC
>TRBJ1-2|NA|TRBV18|16|TRBD1
CASSPSRDRAHYGYTF
TGTGCCAGCTCACCAAGTAGGGACAGGGCCCACTATGGCTACACCTTC
>TRBJ1-6|once|TRBV29-1|13|TRBD1
CSVVETGDSPLHF
TGCAGCGTTGTTGAGACAGGGGATTCACCCCTCCACTTT
>TRBJ2-1|NA|TRBV5-1|19|TRBD2
CASSLGLAAGHFGLNEQFF
TGCGCCAGCAGCTTGGGACTAGCAGCCGGCCACTTTGGCCTCAATGAGCAGTTCTTC
>TRBJ1-1|NA|TRBV6-5|16|TRBD1
CASSYSGTGRNTEAFF
TGTGCCAGCAGTTACTCGGGGACAGGAAGGAACACTGAAGCTTTCTTT
>TRBJ1-1|NA|TRBV4-1|14|NA
CASSQVGWGEEAFF
TGCGCCAGCAGCCAAGTGGGGTGGGGGGAGGAAGCTTTCTTT
>TRBJ1-5|once|TRBV5-8|15|NA
CASRGRGGRNQPQHF
TGTGCCAGCAGAGGCCGGGGGGGGCGCAATCAGCCCCAGCATTTT
>TRBJ1-2|NA|TRBV7-2|14|NA
CASSLSVEYYGYTF
TGTGCCAGCAGCTTATCCGTGGAGTACTATGGCTACACCTTC